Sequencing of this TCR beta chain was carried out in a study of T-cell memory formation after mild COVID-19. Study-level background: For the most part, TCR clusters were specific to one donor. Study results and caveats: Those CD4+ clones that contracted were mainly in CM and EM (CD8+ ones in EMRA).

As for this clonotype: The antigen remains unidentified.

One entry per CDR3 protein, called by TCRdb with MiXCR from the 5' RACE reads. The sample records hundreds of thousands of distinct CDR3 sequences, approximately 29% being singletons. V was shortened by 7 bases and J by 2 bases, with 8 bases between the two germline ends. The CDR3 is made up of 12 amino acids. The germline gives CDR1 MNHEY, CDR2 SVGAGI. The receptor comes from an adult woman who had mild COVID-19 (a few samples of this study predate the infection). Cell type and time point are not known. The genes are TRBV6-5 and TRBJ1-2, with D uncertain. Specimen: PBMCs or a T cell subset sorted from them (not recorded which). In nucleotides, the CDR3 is TGTGCCAGCAAACGGATAAACTATGGCTACACCTTC. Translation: CASKRINYGYTF.